This TCR beta chain originates from a study of blood T cells in healthy people across ages. With 1 base clipped from V and 5 bases from J, the junction kept 6 bases outside the gene matches. The CDR3 sequence is 15 residues long. Germline values: CDR1 DFQATT, CDR2 SNEGSKA (reference sequence). Alongside a J-beta primer mix, a sample-barcoded 5' primer served in a second PCR lasting about 7 to 12 cycles. From the 5' RACE reads, TCRdb called clonotypes with MiXCR, one entry per CDR3 protein. In the table there are 780,000 or so distinct CDR3 sequences, roughly 53% of which are singletons. The V call is TRBV20-1, the J call TRBJ2-1; 9 bases line up with TRBD2. Sample: blood. This TCR derives from a man at least 80 years old in good health. The CDR3, as DNA: TGCAGTGCTAGAGGCAACGCGGGGGGGAACAATGAGCAGTTCTTC. This sequence encodes CSARGNAGGNNEQFF.